The 2 T cell receptor beta chains given below trace back to one sample, sequenced in a study of T cells in Graves' hyperthyroidism and ophthalmopathy. Authors of the study amplified TCR beta CDR3 regions from RNA transcripts. First-round RT-PCR with HTBI primers amplified the TCR CDR3 region. TCRdb recomputed calls from the multiplex PCR reads with MiXCR, one row per CDR3 protein. There are 500,000 or so distinct CDR3 sequences in the sample; roughly 15% occur only once, and approximately 15% lies in the top ten. Input material: blood. Every receptor here comes from a woman younger than 30 with Graves' ophthalmopathy.

The chain employs TRBV5-1 and TRBJ1-6; 8 bases line up with TRBD1. Unmatched junction bases numbered 5, after V lost 0 bases and J lost 9 bases. CDR3 size: 15 residues. CDR1 and CDR2 (germline): SGHRS, YFSETQ. CDR3 sequence: CASSLAARGLSPLHF. The CDR3 nucleotides are TGCGCCAGCAGCTTGGCCGCCAGGGGGCTTTCACCCCTCCACTTT.

The table lists this clonotype with many counts. This chain links TRBV6-2 or TRBV6-3 with TRBJ2-7; TRBD2 agrees at 15 bases. V was pared by 2 bases and J by 5 bases, with 10 bases of the junction left unmatched. This CDR3 contains 18 residues. Germline CDR1 and CDR2: MNHEY and SVGEGT. The CDR3 region has the DNA TGTGCCAGCAGTTACCCCGGACTAGCGGGGGGGCTACCCCACGAGCAGTACTTC. Translated, it gives CASSYPGLAGGLPHEQYF.